This is a list of T cell receptor beta chains from one sample in a study of blood T cell repertoires in COVID-19. The table came from immunoSEQ multiplex PCR; TCRdb's copy has only in-frame clones and leaves some out. Counted here are some 70,000 clones, roughly 71% occurring once; the ten biggest clones make up 15%. Sequenced sample: peripheral blood. The receptors were sampled from a man in his sixties with COVID-19, enrolled during active disease. CDR3s leave out the opening cysteine and the closing phenylalanine or tryptophan.

j_call: TRBJ1-4; v_call: TRBV5-1; cdr3_aa: ASSLSGQGDEKLF
j_call: TRBJ2-7; v_call: TRBV5-1; cdr3_aa: ASSLDRAYEQY
j_call: TRBJ2-7; v_call: TRBV9; cdr3_aa: ASSVNSGSEQY
j_call: TRBJ2-3; v_call: TRBV5-1; cdr3_aa: ASSSGQITDTQY
j_call: TRBJ1-2; v_call: TRBV6-5; cdr3_aa: ASRRGQDYGYT
j_call: TRBJ2-1; v_call: TRBV7-2; cdr3_aa: ASSLQGPSYNEQF
j_call: TRBJ2-5; v_call: TRBV19; cdr3_aa: ASSVDRGETQY
j_call: TRBJ2-7; v_call: TRBV30; cdr3_aa: AWSSTQGEQY
j_call: TRBJ1-6; v_call: TRBV5-1; cdr3_aa: ASSLGSNSYNSPLH
j_call: TRBJ2-5; v_call: TRBV6-6; cdr3_aa: ASSSQRGAETQY
j_call: TRBJ1-3; v_call: TRBV7-9; cdr3_aa: ASSWGTDGNTIY
j_call: TRBJ1-1; v_call: TRBV6-2/TRBV6-3; cdr3_aa: ASSFRGTNTEAF
j_call: TRBJ2-2; v_call: TRBV19; cdr3_aa: ASTASARGSRELF